These 9 T cell receptor beta chains originate from one sample sequenced in a study of identifying expanded T cells in peripheral blood (dated by TCRdb to the late 2010s). Libraries were made using the immunoSEQ multiplex PCR assay. Held by TCRdb, this immuneACCESS table contains in-frame sequences only and omits some clones. Under half of the omission traces to an unresolved V gene where checked; the cause of the rest is unknown. The sample includes about 94,000 clones, with over 75% observed a single time. Approximately 5% of the sample goes to the ten largest clones. Sequencing input: blood. These receptors were taken from a person aged 18 to 69 in good health.

The chain recombines TRBV28 with TRBJ1-2; D is undetermined. V shed 5 bases and J shed 2 bases, with 9 bases lying between them. The CDR3 has 13 amino acids. In germline, CDR1 is MDHEN, CDR2 SYDVKM. The CDR3 DNA reads TGTGCCAGCAGTCTAGGGCAAAACTATGGCTACACCTTC. The encoded protein is CASSLGQNYGYTF.

This chain connects TRBV5-1 to TRBJ2-7, with TRBD2 matching over 7 bases. V lost 7 bases, J lost 4 bases, and 8 bases stayed unmatched. The V gene's germline CDR1 is SGHRS and CDR2 YFSETQ. The CDR3 has 13 amino acids. CDR3: CASRAGSSYEQYF. CDR3 DNA: TGCGCCAGCCGAGCGGGGTCTTCGTACGAGCAGTACTTC.

This clone was seen only a few times. The chain recombines TRBV19 with TRBJ1-3; a weak D match, TRBD1 (6 bases). Trimming shortened V by 5 bases and J by 2 bases, and 10 bases separated the two germline ends. Germline CDR1 LNHDA, CDR2 SQIVND (reference sequence). The length of the CDR3 is 14 residues. The CDR3 is CASSPRGTGNTIYF. In DNA form, the CDR3 reads TGTGCCAGTAGTCCCAGGGGAACTGGAAACACCATATATTTT.

The rearrangement joins TRBV6-4 to TRBJ2-1, with a possible D match to TRBD2 (5 bases). CDR1 is MRHNA and CDR2 is SNTAGT in the germline V gene. The CDR3 spans 13 residues. V was cut by 2 bases and J by 7 bases, with 9 bases left in between. The CDR3 nucleotides are TGTGCCAGCAGTGACGTTTCGGGGAATGAGCAGTTCTTC. As protein: CASSDVSGNEQFF.

V and J are TRBV2 and TRBJ1-6; D is unclear. V shed 5 bases and J shed 9 bases, with 11 bases lying between them. The CDR3 spans 13 residues. In germline, CDR1 is SNHLY, CDR2 FYNNEI. The CDR3 DNA reads TGTGCCAGCAGTCCTACACCTAGTTCACCCCTCCACTTT. It translates to CASSPTPSSPLHF. Together with reference TRBV2 and TRBJ1-6, the CDR3 gives the full variable domain: EPEVTQTPSHQVTQMGQEVILRCVPISNHLYFYWYRQILGQKVEFLVSFYNNEISEKSEIFDDQFSVERPDGSNFTLKIRSTKLEDSAMYFCASSPTPSSPLHFGNGTRLTVT.

The genes are TRBV5-6 and TRBJ1-1, with no clear D. Germline CDR1 SGHDT, CDR2 YYEEEE. This CDR3 comprises 15 residues. Trimming cost V 4 bases and J 1 base, with 14 bases left between them. CDR3 nucleotides: TGTGCCAGCAGCCGTCTACTGACGGCGAACACTGAAGCTTTCTTT. Its protein product is CASSRLLTANTEAFF.

This chain uses TRBV19 with TRBJ1-2; TRBD1 matches 7 bases. V was pared by 5 bases and J by 4 bases, with 7 bases of the junction left unmatched. The germline CDR1 and CDR2 sequences are LNHDA and SQIVND (reference sequence). The CDR3 totals 14 residues. CDR3 coding DNA: TGTGCCAGTAGTCTCCGTCCAGGGGGCTATGGCTACACCTTC. This translates into CASSLRPGGYGYTF. Combining the CDR3 with reference TRBV19 and TRBJ1-2 gives the whole variable domain DGGITQSPKYLFRKEGQNVTLSCEQNLNHDAMYWYRQDPGQGLRLIYYSQIVNDFQKGDIAEGYSVSREKKESFPLTVTSAQKNPTAFYLCASSLRPGGYGYTFGSGTRLTVV.

The chain uses TRBV12-5 and TRBJ2-2; D is perhaps TRBD2 (5 bases). The CDR3 spans 16 residues. Germline CDR1 LGHNT, CDR2 FRNRAP. The V end was cut by 0 bases, the J end by 1 base, with 9 bases between. CDR3 DNA sequence: TGTGCTAGTGGTTTGGTAATAGCGCGGAACACCGGGGAGCTGTTTTTT. As protein: CASGLVIARNTGELFF.

The CDR3 is CASSDTTTNEKLFF. CDR3 DNA: TGCGCCAGCAGCGATACTACAACTAATGAAAAACTGTTTTTT. The chain employs TRBV5-1 and TRBJ1-4, with unresolved D. The CDR3 has 14 amino acids. With 4 bases removed from V and 0 bases from J, the gap between germline ends came to 7 bases. Germline V lookup: CDR1 SGHRS, CDR2 YFSETQ. The full variable domain, with the rest looked up from reference TRBV5-1 and TRBJ1-4, is KAGVTQTPRYLIKTRGQQVTLSCSPISGHRSVSWYQQTPGQGLQFLFEYFSETQRNKGNFPGRFSGRQFSNSRSEMNVSTLELGDSALYLCASSDTTTNEKLFFGSGTQLSVL.